The next 15 T cell receptor beta chains were all read from a single sample in a study of breast tumors, draining lymph nodes, adjacent tissues. Samples came from axillary lymph nodes draining the breast cancer. TCRdb re-called the multiplex PCR reads with MiXCR, one entry per CDR3 protein. The sample gives about 120,000 distinct CDR3 sequences, about 20% of which show up once; less than 4.5% is in the top ten. The sample was axillary lymph node tissue. The source is a female donor with breast cancer. Some clones in this sample may be carry-over from other donors' samples.

This clonotype was observed a few times. This may be a read error: a much more frequent sequence differs by one nucleotide. As the CDR3 is not closed by the conserved phenylalanine or tryptophan, this likely results from a read error. The chain combines TRBV5-1 with TRBJ2-7; D is unresolved. V was clipped by 0 bases and J by 3 bases, with 4 bases between them. Per the germline V gene, CDR1 is SGHRS and CDR2 is YFSETQ. This CDR3 region has 12 residues. CDR3 protein: CASSLGRYEQYL. CDR3 sequence (DNA): TGCGCCAGCAGCTTGGGCCGCTACGAGCAGTACCTC.

A remark on this clonotype: A clone one base away is much larger, so this may be a read error. V usage is TRBV5-1 and J usage is TRBJ1-3; TRBD1 matches 8 bases. The CDR3 has 16 amino acids. Germline CDR1 SGHRS, CDR2 YFSETQ. The CDR3 is CAGSSTGEMAGNTIYF. In DNA, the CDR3 is TGCGCCGGCAGCTCGACAGGGGAGATGGCTGGAAACACCATATATTTT. The full variable domain, its missing parts supplied by reference TRBV5-1 and TRBJ1-3, is KAGVTQTPRYLIKTRGQQVTLSCSPISGHRSVSWYQQTPGQGLQFLFEYFSETQRNKGNFPGRFSGRQFSNSRSEMNVSTLELGDSALYLCAGSSTGEMAGNTIYFGEGSWLTVV.

In this sample, this clonotype turned up many times. DNA for the CDR3: TGCAGTGCTAAAAGCGCTAGCGGGGAGTACTACAATGAGCAGTTCTTC. This codes for CSAKSASGEYYNEQFF. The chain recombines TRBV20-1 with TRBJ2-1; 9 bases align to TRBD2. Germline lookup yields CDR1 DFQATT and CDR2 SNEGSKA (reference sequence). V gave up 4 bases and J gave up 3 bases; unmatched junction bases: 10. This CDR3 contains 16 residues.

This clonotype occurred many times. This chain links TRBV6-5 with TRBJ2-7, with D unresolved. Germline V gives CDR1 MNHEY, CDR2 SVGAGI. V lost 0 bases, J lost 3 bases, and 9 bases lay in between. This CDR3 has 14 residues. The CDR3 protein is CASSYSPGSYEQYF. DNA for the CDR3: TGTGCCAGCAGTTACTCTCCAGGCAGCTACGAGCAGTACTTC.

This clonotype was counted ten times or more. The chain links TRBV12-3 or TRBV12-4 to TRBJ1-3, with D uncertain. V shed 3 bases and J shed 2 bases, with 8 bases lying between them. This CDR3 spans 14 amino acids. The CDR3 reads CASSLFRTGNTIYF. The CDR3 DNA reads as TGTGCCAGCAGTTTGTTTAGGACTGGAAACACCATATATTTT.

This clonotype was detected ten times or more. The chain carries TRBV12-3 or TRBV12-4 and TRBJ2-7, with 11 bases aligning to TRBD2. V was clipped by 7 bases and J by 1 base; unmatched bases: 3. This CDR3 spans 14 amino acids. The CDR3 sequence: CASTLAGGSYEQYF. Written as DNA, the CDR3 is TGTGCCAGCACCTTAGCGGGGGGGTCCTACGAGCAGTACTTC.

About this clonotype itself: A much larger clone differs by one base, so this may be a read error. The rearrangement joins TRBV20-1 to TRBJ2-3; no clear D gene. The CDR3 is 12 amino acids. Germline CDR1 is DFQATT and CDR2 is SNEGSKA (reference sequence). CDR3 amino acids: CSGRDLGNTQYF. CDR3 bases: TGCAGTGGTAGAGATTTGGGAAATACGCAGTATTTT.

This clonotype was observed at least ten times. The V and J genes are TRBV5-1 and TRBJ1-2; TRBD1 aligns across 8 bases. Germline CDR1 reads SGHRS; CDR2 reads YFSETQ. V shed 1 base, J shed 6 bases, and the junction held 8 bases outside the gene matches. This CDR3 has 15 amino acids. In DNA, the CDR3 is TGCGCCAGCAGCTTGATCGACAGGGGTGGAAATGGCTACACCTTC. Protein: CASSLIDRGGNGYTF.

This clonotype was seen at least ten times. The chain recombines TRBV4-1 with TRBJ2-2; TRBD1 matches at 8 bases. Germline loops: CDR1 MGHRA, CDR2 YSYEKL. The CDR3 is 16 amino acids. V was clipped by 0 bases and J by 6 bases; unmatched bases: 6. CDR3 in DNA: TGCGCCAGCAGCCAAGAGAGGACAGGGTGGCCCGGGGAGCTGTTTTTT. Translated, it gives CASSQERTGWPGELFF.

This rearrangement joins TRBV4-1 to TRBJ1-2; D unclear. The CDR3 spans 15 residues. V dropped 3 bases and J dropped 2 bases, with 13 bases sitting between them. Germline V gene data show CDR1 as MGHRA and CDR2 as YSYEKL. CDR3 sequence reads: CASSQWVSSNYGYTF. The CDR3 DNA reads as TGCGCCAGCAGCCAGTGGGTCTCGTCGAACTATGGCTACACCTTC.

Details on this clonotype: A much larger clonotype is one base distant, so this may be a read error. The chain combines TRBV12-3 or TRBV12-4 with TRBJ2-1; D unresolved. The CDR3 is made up of 14 amino acids. This CDR3 is CASSLRSSYNVQFF. Written as DNA, the CDR3 is TGTGCCAGCAGTTTAAGGAGCTCCTACAATGTGCAGTTCTTC.

Ten or more counts support this clonotype. This chain uses TRBV6-6 with TRBJ2-3, with D perhaps being TRBD1 or TRBD2 (5 bases each). V shed 0 bases and J shed 10 bases, with 8 bases lying between them. The germline gives CDR1 MNHNY, CDR2 SVGAGI (reference sequence). The CDR3 loop spans 12 amino acids. CDR3 in amino acids: CASSYSGGPQYF. DNA of the CDR3: TGTGCCAGCAGTTACTCTGGGGGTCCGCAGTATTTT.

The chain uses TRBV11-3 and TRBJ2-2, with D tentatively TRBD1 or TRBD2 (6 bases each). Germline V gene lookup returns CDR1 SGHNT and CDR2 YENEEA. There are 15 residues in the CDR3. V was pared by 5 bases and J by 5 bases, with 15 bases between. The CDR3 sequence is CASSPGGTLTGELFF. Written as DNA, the CDR3 is TGTGCCAGCAGCCCTGGAGGGACATTGACCGGGGAGCTGTTTTTT.

The sample holds many counts of this clonotype. This chain links TRBV10-3 with TRBJ2-1; perhaps D is TRBD1 or TRBD2 (5 bases each). Germline V lookup: CDR1 ENHRY, CDR2 SYGVKD. Trimming removed 4 bases at V and 6 bases at J, with 10 bases between. This CDR3 contains 13 residues. The CDR3 DNA follows: TGTGCCATCAGTGGGCAGGGACCCAATGAGCAGTTCTTC. Translating it yields CAISGQGPNEQFF.

This clonotype was recorded at least ten times. The chain uses TRBV4-2 and TRBJ2-5; D may match TRBD1 or TRBD2 (6 bases each). The CDR3 loop spans 13 amino acids. Trimming stripped 4 bases from V and 5 bases from J, with 11 bases between. The germline V gene encodes CDR1 LGHNA and CDR2 YNFKEQ. The CDR3: CASSPGAGETQYF. In DNA, the CDR3 is TGTGCCAGCAGCCCGGGGGCAGGGGAGACCCAGTACTTC.